Listed below are T cell receptor beta chains from one sample, sequenced in a study of a mutant IDH1 vaccine in newly diagnosed glioma. Sequenced by immunoSEQ multiplex PCR; TCRdb stores in-frame clones only, minus some. The table lists roughly 50,000 clones, about 81% of them singletons. For these TCRs, the target antigens are not known. Source: PBMCs, taken from a glioma patient whose treatment included an IDH1 peptide vaccine. The receptors here all came from a man under 40 with glioma. CDR3s include the opening cysteine and the closing phenylalanine or tryptophan. The D gene is left open where the match is weak. Not every row has a clone size; where given, it reads once, few, many or a size class.

v_gene: TRBV5-1
j_gene: TRBJ1-6
abundance: once
d_gene: TRBD1
CDR3aa: CASSTGTGVNSPLHF
CDR3nt: TGCGCCAGCAGCACGGGGACAGGGGTGAATTCACCCCTCCACTTT

v_gene: TRBV7-2
j_gene: TRBJ2-5
abundance: .
d_gene: TRBD2
CDR3aa: CASSLVRGDGRQETQYF
CDR3nt: TGTGCCAGCAGCTTAGTTCGGGGGGATGGGAGGCAAGAGACCCAGTACTTC

v_gene: TRBV28
j_gene: TRBJ1-2
abundance: .
d_gene: .
CDR3aa: CASSFGRTYTF
CDR3nt: TGTGCCAGCAGTTTCGGACGCACCTACACCTTC

v_gene: TRBV10-3
j_gene: TRBJ2-7
abundance: .
d_gene: .
CDR3aa: CAISGGWGSSYEQYF
CDR3nt: TGTGCCATCAGTGGCGGGTGGGGGAGCTCCTACGAGCAGTACTTC

v_gene: TRBV6-1
j_gene: TRBJ2-5
abundance: .
d_gene: .
CDR3aa: CATIWWGGVEETQYF
CDR3nt: TGTGCCACCATTTGGTGGGGCGGGGTGGAAGAGACCCAGTACTTC

v_gene: TRBV30
j_gene: TRBJ1-5
abundance: few
d_gene: TRBD1
CDR3aa: CAWSEGDSYQPQHF
CDR3nt: TGTGCCTGGAGTGAGGGGGACAGCTATCAGCCCCAGCATTTT

v_gene: TRBV15
j_gene: TRBJ2-3
abundance: .
d_gene: .
CDR3aa: CATSPKAFGGADTQYF
CDR3nt: TGTGCCACCAGCCCCAAGGCCTTCGGTGGGGCAGATACGCAGTATTTT

v_gene: TRBV19
j_gene: TRBJ2-3
abundance: .
d_gene: TRBD2
CDR3aa: CASSTGTSGGPQYF
CDR3nt: TGTGCCAGTAGTACCGGGACTAGCGGGGGGCCGCAGTATTTT

v_gene: TRBV11-2
j_gene: TRBJ1-2
abundance: .
d_gene: .
CDR3aa: CASSLAGGYTF
CDR3nt: TGTGCCAGCAGCTTAGCGGGTGGCTACACCTTC

v_gene: TRBV7-9
j_gene: TRBJ2-7
abundance: .
d_gene: TRBD1
CDR3aa: CASSLAGQEYF
CDR3nt: TGTGCCAGCAGCTTAGCGGGACAGGAGTACTTC

v_gene: TRBV15
j_gene: TRBJ2-7
abundance: once
d_gene: TRBD1
CDR3aa: CATSRDNRGRAYEQYF
CDR3nt: TGTGCCACCAGCAGAGATAACAGGGGGCGCGCCTACGAGCAGTACTTC

v_gene: TRBV30
j_gene: TRBJ2-1
abundance: .
d_gene: TRBD2
CDR3aa: CAWDNHGGGGNEQFF
CDR3nt: TGTGCCTGGGATAATCACGGCGGGGGGGGAAATGAGCAGTTCTTC

v_gene: TRBV6-6
j_gene: TRBJ1-5
abundance: .
d_gene: .
CDR3aa: CASSYKGQVSNQPQHF
CDR3nt: TGTGCCAGCAGTTACAAGGGGCAGGTTAGCAATCAGCCCCAGCATTTT

v_gene: TRBV2
j_gene: TRBJ2-4
abundance: .
d_gene: TRBD1
CDR3aa: CASRGQLAKNIQYF
CDR3nt: TGTGCCAGCAGGGGACAGCTAGCCAAAAACATTCAGTACTTC

v_gene: TRBV28
j_gene: TRBJ1-5
abundance: few
d_gene: TRBD1
CDR3aa: CASSSSDRGTPQHF
CDR3nt: TGTGCCAGCAGTTCGTCGGACAGGGGAACTCCCCAGCATTTT

v_gene: TRBV5-1
j_gene: TRBJ2-7
abundance: .
d_gene: .
CDR3aa: CASSLGHETYEQYF
CDR3nt: TGCGCCAGCAGCTTGGGACACGAAACCTACGAGCAGTACTTC

v_gene: TRBV5-1
j_gene: TRBJ1-1
abundance: .
d_gene: .
CDR3aa: CASSGGARAFF
CDR3nt: TGCGCCAGCAGCGGAGGGGCCCGAGCTTTCTTT

v_gene: TRBV6-5
j_gene: TRBJ1-1
abundance: .
d_gene: .
CDR3aa: CASTRGYEAFF
CDR3nt: TGTGCCAGCACCCGGGGCTATGAAGCTTTCTTT

v_gene: TRBV19
j_gene: TRBJ1-1
abundance: .
d_gene: .
CDR3aa: CASSGQMNTEAFF
CDR3nt: TGTGCCAGTAGCGGACAGATGAACACTGAAGCTTTCTTT

v_gene: TRBV28
j_gene: TRBJ2-2
abundance: .
d_gene: TRBD2
CDR3aa: CASSWTSGGAGGELFF
CDR3nt: TGTGCCAGCAGTTGGACTAGCGGGGGGGCCGGCGGGGAGCTGTTTTTT

v_gene: TRBV2
j_gene: TRBJ2-4
abundance: .
d_gene: .
CDR3aa: CASSKQGSSKNIQYF
CDR3nt: TGTGCCAGCAGCAAACAGGGCTCGAGCAAAAACATTCAGTACTTC

v_gene: TRBV6-4
j_gene: TRBJ1-2
abundance: .
d_gene: .
CDR3aa: CASSDFPRGPQVYYGYTF
CDR3nt: TGTGCCAGCAGTGACTTCCCCCGGGGCCCCCAAGTATACTATGGCTACACCTTC

v_gene: TRBV7-2
j_gene: TRBJ2-1
abundance: .
d_gene: TRBD1
CDR3aa: CASSRDRGTPYNEQFF
CDR3nt: TGTGCCAGCAGCCGGGACAGGGGCACTCCTTACAATGAGCAGTTCTTC

v_gene: TRBV7-6
j_gene: TRBJ1-4
abundance: .
d_gene: TRBD1
CDR3aa: CASSRDRGFGYEKLFF
CDR3nt: TGTGCCAGCAGCAGGGACAGGGGGTTTGGGTATGAAAAACTGTTTTTT

v_gene: TRBV2
j_gene: TRBJ1-1
abundance: few
d_gene: .
CDR3aa: CASRRDTEAFF
CDR3nt: TGTGCCAGCAGACGGGACACTGAAGCTTTCTTT

v_gene: TRBV11-2
j_gene: TRBJ2-7
abundance: once
d_gene: TRBD1
CDR3aa: CASSLGTGQEQYF
CDR3nt: TGTGCCAGCAGCTTGGGGACAGGGCAAGAGCAGTACTTC

v_gene: TRBV11-3
j_gene: TRBJ2-7
abundance: .
d_gene: TRBD2
CDR3aa: CASSLGTSGDEQYF
CDR3nt: TGTGCCAGCAGCTTGGGGACTAGCGGAGACGAGCAGTACTTC

v_gene: TRBV7-9
j_gene: TRBJ1-5
abundance: .
d_gene: .
CDR3aa: CASSLGRGNNQPQHF
CDR3nt: TGTGCCAGCAGCTTGGGAAGGGGTAACAATCAGCCCCAGCATTTT

v_gene: TRBV4-1
j_gene: TRBJ1-5
abundance: .
d_gene: .
CDR3aa: CASPLGGELVCNQPQHF
CDR3nt: TGCGCCAGCCCGTTGGGGGGGGAATTAGTATGCAATCAGCCCCAGCATTTT

v_gene: TRBV5-1
j_gene: TRBJ1-2
abundance: .
d_gene: TRBD1
CDR3aa: CASSLNPTGGYNGYTF
CDR3nt: TGCGCCAGCAGCTTGAACCCGACAGGGGGCTACAATGGCTACACCTTC

v_gene: TRBV28
j_gene: TRBJ2-4
abundance: .
d_gene: .
CDR3aa: CASSEIGGPKNIQYF
CDR3nt: TGTGCCAGCAGTGAGATAGGGGGTCCCAAAAACATTCAGTACTTC

v_gene: TRBV19
j_gene: TRBJ2-2
abundance: .
d_gene: .
CDR3aa: CASIRREAGGWTGELFF
CDR3nt: TGTGCCAGTATCCGACGGGAGGCAGGGGGCTGGACCGGGGAGCTGTTTTTT

v_gene: TRBV19
j_gene: TRBJ2-7
abundance: .
d_gene: .
CDR3aa: CASSWGVAGEQYF
CDR3nt: TGTGCCAGTAGTTGGGGGGTTGCCGGCGAGCAGTACTTC

v_gene: TRBV5-1
j_gene: TRBJ2-1
abundance: .
d_gene: .
CDR3aa: CASSWGDEHNEQFF
CDR3nt: TGCGCCAGCAGCTGGGGGGATGAACACAATGAGCAGTTCTTC

v_gene: TRBV5-6
j_gene: TRBJ2-3
abundance: .
d_gene: TRBD2
CDR3aa: CASSLLAGVTDTQYF
CDR3nt: TGTGCCAGCAGCTTGTTAGCGGGGGTCACAGATACGCAGTATTTT

v_gene: TRBV4-2
j_gene: TRBJ1-1
abundance: .
d_gene: TRBD1
CDR3aa: CASSQAGQGNTEAFF
CDR3nt: TGTGCCAGCAGCCAGGCGGGACAGGGGAACACTGAAGCTTTCTTT